The 6 T cell receptor beta chains listed next were all sequenced from one sample in a study of cytomegalovirus exposure and HLA in healthy donors. The PCR made use of 60 Vbeta and 13 Jbeta primers. Data came from immunoSEQ multiplex PCR; TCRdb stores just in-frame clones and leaves some out. The sample has fewer than 200,000 clones, around 75% seen once. Sequenced input: PBMCs. The origin of the receptors is a male donor in good health and CMV-seronegative.

V usage is TRBV19 and J usage is TRBJ1-5, with 9 bases matching TRBD1. Germline loops: CDR1 LNHDA, CDR2 SQIVND (reference sequence). With V trimmed by 0 bases and J by 7 bases, 4 bases remained unmatched. The CDR3 is 15 residues long. CDR3 in DNA: TGTGCCAGTAGTATAGAGGGGACAGGGAAACAGCCCCAGCATTTT. This gives the protein CASSIEGTGKQPQHF. The full variable domain, rest sourced from reference TRBV19 and TRBJ1-5, is DGGITQSPKYLFRKEGQNVTLSCEQNLNHDAMYWYRQDPGQGLRLIYYSQIVNDFQKGDIAEGYSVSREKKESFPLTVTSAQKNPTAFYLCASSIEGTGKQPQHFGDGTRLSIL.

This clone turned up a few times. The chain recombines TRBV4-1 with TRBJ2-2; TRBD2 agrees at 8 bases. The trim removed 1 base at V and 6 bases at J, leaving 4 bases unmatched. The CDR3 has 15 amino acids. Germline values: CDR1 MGHRA, CDR2 YSYEKL. The CDR3 coding sequence is TGCGCCAGCAGCCAAGCGGGAGGGCCTTCCGGGGAGCTGTTTTTT. Protein product: CASSQAGGPSGELFF.

The V and J genes are TRBV4-2 and TRBJ2-3, with TRBD2 matching 7 bases. This CDR3 has 14 residues. V dropped 5 bases and J dropped 2; count of bases not matched to a gene: 4. The germline gives CDR1 LGHNA, CDR2 YNFKEQ. The CDR3 protein is CASSGGEATDTQYF. Written as DNA, the CDR3 is TGTGCCAGCAGCGGGGGGGAGGCCACAGATACGCAGTATTTT.

The chain links TRBV2 to TRBJ1-1; possible D gene TRBD1, 6 bases. V was clipped by 6 bases and J by 0 bases, with 11 bases between them. CDR1 and CDR2 (germline): SNHLY, FYNNEI. The CDR3 sequence is 14 residues long. CDR3 sequence (DNA): TGTGCCAGCAGGTCGACAGGCCTGAACACTGAAGCTTTCTTT. Amino acids: CASRSTGLNTEAFF.

The rearrangement uses TRBV30 and TRBJ2-5; 12 nucleotides agree with TRBD2. The J call may be mistaken, given a closer DNA end match to TRBJ2-7. Germline-derived CDR1 and CDR2 are GTSNPN and SVGIG (reference sequence). The CDR3 is 12 amino acids. The CDR3 reads CARTSGTVEQYF. DNA of the CDR3: TGTGCCCGGACTAGCGGGACGGTCGAGCAGTACTTC.

V usage is TRBV29-1 and J usage is TRBJ1-1; TRBD1 is a possible D gene (5 bases). The CDR3 spans 12 residues. Germline-derived CDR1 and CDR2 are SQVTM and ANQGSEA. The V end was cut by 4 bases, the J end by 7 bases, with 13 bases between. This CDR3 is CSVAKGLFEAFF. The DNA of the CDR3 is TGCAGCGTTGCGAAGGGGCTATTTGAAGCTTTCTTT.